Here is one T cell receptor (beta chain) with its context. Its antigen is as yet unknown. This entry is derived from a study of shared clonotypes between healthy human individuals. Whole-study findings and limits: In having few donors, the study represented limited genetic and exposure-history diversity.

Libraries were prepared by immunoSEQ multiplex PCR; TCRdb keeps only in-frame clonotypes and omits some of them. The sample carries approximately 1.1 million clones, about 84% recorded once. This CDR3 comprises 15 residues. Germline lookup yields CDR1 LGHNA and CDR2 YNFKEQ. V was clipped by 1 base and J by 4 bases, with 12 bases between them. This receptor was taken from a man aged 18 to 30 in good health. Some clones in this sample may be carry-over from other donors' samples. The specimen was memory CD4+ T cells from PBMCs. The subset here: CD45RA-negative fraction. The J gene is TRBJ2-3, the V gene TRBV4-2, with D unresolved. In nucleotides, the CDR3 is TGTGCCAGCAGCCAAGTCGAGGCAAACGCAGATACGCAGTATTTT. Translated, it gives CASSQVEANADTQYF.